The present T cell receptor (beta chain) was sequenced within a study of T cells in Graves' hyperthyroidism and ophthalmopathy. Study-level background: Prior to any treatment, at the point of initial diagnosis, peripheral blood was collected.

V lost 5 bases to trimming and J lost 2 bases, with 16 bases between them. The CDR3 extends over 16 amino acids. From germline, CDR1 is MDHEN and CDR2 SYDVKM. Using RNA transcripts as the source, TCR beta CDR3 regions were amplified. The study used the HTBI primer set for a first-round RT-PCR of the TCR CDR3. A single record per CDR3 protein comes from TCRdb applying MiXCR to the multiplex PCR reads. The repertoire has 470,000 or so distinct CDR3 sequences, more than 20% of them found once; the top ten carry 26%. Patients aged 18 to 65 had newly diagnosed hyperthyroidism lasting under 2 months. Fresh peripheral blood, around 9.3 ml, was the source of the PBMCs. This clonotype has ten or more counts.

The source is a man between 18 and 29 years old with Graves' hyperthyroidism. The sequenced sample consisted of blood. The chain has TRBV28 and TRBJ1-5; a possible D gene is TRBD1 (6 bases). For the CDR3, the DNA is TGTGCCAGCAGTCTACACACAGGGATGGGCAATCAGCCCCAGCATTTT. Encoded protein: CASSLHTGMGNQPQHF.